The present T cell receptor (beta chain) was sequenced within a study of chemoradiotherapy in HPV16-positive cancers. Libraries were prepared by immunoSEQ multiplex PCR; TCRdb keeps only in-frame clonotypes and omits some of them. This sample has 25,000 to 35,000 clones, with around 93% found just once. The sample in question was blood, obtained from a patient who underwent chemoradiotherapy. The TCR sequence derives from a human donor with HPV-associated anogenital cancer.

The CDR3, as DNA: TGCGCCAGCAGCCCACGACTGACCGGCCTGCAGTTCTTC. Protein product: CASSPRLTGLQFF. The chain joins TRBV5-1 to TRBJ2-1; D gene ambiguous. V shed 4 bases and J shed 12 bases, with 17 bases lying between them. The CDR3 totals 13 residues. Looked up from germline, CDR1 is SGHRS and CDR2 is YFSETQ.